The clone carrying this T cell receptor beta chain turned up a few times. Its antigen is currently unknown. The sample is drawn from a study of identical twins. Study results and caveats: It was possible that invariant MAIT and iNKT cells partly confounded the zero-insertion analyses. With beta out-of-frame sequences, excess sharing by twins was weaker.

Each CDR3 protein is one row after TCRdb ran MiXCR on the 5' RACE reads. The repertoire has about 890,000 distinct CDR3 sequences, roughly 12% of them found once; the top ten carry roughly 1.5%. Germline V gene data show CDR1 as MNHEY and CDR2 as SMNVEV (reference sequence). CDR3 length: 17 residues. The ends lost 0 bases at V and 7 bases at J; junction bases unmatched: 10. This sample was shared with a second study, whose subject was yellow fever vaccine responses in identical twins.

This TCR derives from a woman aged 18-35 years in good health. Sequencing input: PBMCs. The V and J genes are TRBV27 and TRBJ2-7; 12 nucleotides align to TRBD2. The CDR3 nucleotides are TGTGCCAGCAGTTTATCCCCTCGACCGGGACTAGCGGGTGAGCAGTACTTC. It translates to CASSLSPRPGLAGEQYF.